These 7 T cell receptor beta chains came from one sample sequenced in a study of siplizumab effects on memory and regulatory T cells. Clones were sequenced by immunoSEQ multiplex PCR, and TCRdb holds only the in-frame ones, with some missing. This sample yields about 82,000 clones, of which approximately 88% are seen a single time; 1.5% belongs to the top ten. The material sequenced was Tregs sorted from blood. Receptor source: a human donor in good health.

In this sample, this clone turned up a few times. The rearrangement uses TRBV10-3 and TRBJ1-1; no clear D. Trimming removed 7 bases at V and 5 bases at J, with 2 bases between. Germline-derived CDR1 and CDR2 are ENHRY and SYGVKD. The CDR3 runs to 9 residues. CDR3 loop: CAITTEAFF. The CDR3 DNA reads as TGTGCCATCACGACTGAAGCTTTCTTT.

The chain couples TRBV29-1 to TRBJ2-7; D is unresolved. CDR1 SQVTM and CDR2 ANQGSEA come from the germline V gene. V lost 2 bases and J 2 bases, leaving 13 bases between the germline ends. This CDR3 has 14 residues. CDR3 protein: CSVERNGPPYEQYF. DNA of the CDR3: TGCAGCGTTGAACGAAACGGGCCTCCCTACGAGCAGTACTTC.

The chain has TRBV29-1 and TRBJ1-1, with 7 bases that match TRBD1. The CDR3 loop spans 14 amino acids. Trimming took 3 bases from V and 0 from J; bases not matched to a gene: 4. Germline loops: CDR1 SQVTM, CDR2 ANQGSEA. For the CDR3, the DNA is TGCAGCGTTGATGCCGGGACAGTGAACACTGAAGCTTTCTTT. Its protein is CSVDAGTVNTEAFF. The whole variable domain, filled in from reference TRBV29-1 and TRBJ1-1, reads SAVISQKPSRDICQRGTSLTIQCQVDSQVTMMFWYRQQPGQSLTLIATANQGSEATYESGFVIDKFPISRPNLTFSTLTVSNMSPEDSSIYLCSVDAGTVNTEAFFGQGTRLTVV.

V and J are TRBV5-1 and TRBJ2-7; D is unresolved. The CDR3 runs to 13 residues. V was shortened by 0 bases and J by 5 bases, with 9 bases between the two germline ends. CDR1 and CDR2 (germline): SGHRS, YFSETQ. CDR3 in DNA: TGCGCCAGCAGCTTGGTAGTCGGGCACGAGCAGTACTTC. Its protein is CASSLVVGHEQYF.

V is TRBV11-2 and J is TRBJ2-1; the D gene is possibly TRBD2 (6 bases). The V gene lost 1 base and the J gene lost 0 bases, with 13 bases spanning the gap. The CDR3 spans 17 residues. Per the germline V gene, CDR1 is SGHAT and CDR2 is FQNNGV. The CDR3: CASSLGISGSSYNEQFF. The DNA for the CDR3 is TGTGCCAGCAGCTTAGGGATTAGCGGTAGCTCCTACAATGAGCAGTTCTTC.

The chain uses TRBV6-1 and TRBJ2-7, with TRBD2 as a possible D gene (5 bases). This CDR3 contains 11 residues. The germline V gene encodes CDR1 MNHNS and CDR2 SASEGT. The ends were cut back, 2 bases at V and 9 bases at J, with 8 bases in the middle. DNA of the CDR3: TGTGCCAGCAGTGAATTAGGGAGGCAGTACTTC. This translates into CASSELGRQYF.

J is TRBJ2-3 and V is TRBV5-1, with 12 bases aligning to TRBD2. This CDR3 spans 20 amino acids. The trim removed 6 bases at V and 0 bases at J, leaving 17 bases unmatched. Germline CDR1 SGHRS, CDR2 YFSETQ. CDR3 nucleotides: TGCGCCAGCACCGCGCGTTTCGAGACTAGCGGGGGCTCTAGCACAGATACGCAGTATTTT. Translating gives CASTARFETSGGSSTDTQYF.